The 18 T cell receptor beta chains below all came from one sample that was sequenced in a study of T cells after yellow fever vaccination. TCRdb reprocessed the 5' RACE reads via MiXCR and lists one record per CDR3 protein. The table includes 450,000 to 550,000 distinct CDR3 sequences, roughly a fifth detected once. Sequencing used PBMCs, obtained 21 days after the first yellow fever vaccination. The source of these receptors is a man between 18 and 35 years old who received the YFV17D yellow fever vaccine.

The rearrangement uses TRBV4-3 and TRBJ2-2; no definite D call. The CDR3 runs 14 residues. Germline V CDR1 and CDR2: LGHNA, YSLEER. Trimming stripped 5 bases from V and 4 bases from J, with 11 bases between. CDR3 bases: TGCGCCAGCAGCACATTCGAGAGCACCGGGGAGCTGTTTTTT. This translates into CASSTFESTGELFF.

This rearrangement joins TRBV5-1 to TRBJ1-3; D is possibly TRBD1 (6 bases). CDR3 length equals 15 residues. The germline CDR1 and CDR2 sequences are SGHRS and YFSETQ. V dropped 3 bases and J dropped 2 bases, with 12 bases sitting between them. The CDR3 spells CASSSGQSAGNTIYF. CDR3 DNA: TGCGCCAGCAGCTCCGGACAGTCCGCTGGAAACACCATATATTTT. The complete variable domain, with remaining parts taken from reference TRBV5-1 and TRBJ1-3, reads KAGVTQTPRYLIKTRGQQVTLSCSPISGHRSVSWYQQTPGQGLQFLFEYFSETQRNKGNFPGRFSGRQFSNSRSEMNVSTLELGDSALYLCASSSGQSAGNTIYFGEGSWLTVV.

This clonotype has just a few counts. The chain joins TRBV6-1 to TRBJ2-3, with 11 nucleotides matching TRBD2. V lost 6 bases and J lost 5; bases outside the gene matches: 7. Germline values: CDR1 MNHNS, CDR2 SASEGT. The CDR3 sequence is 15 residues long. CDR3 loop: CASSHSGGAQDTQYF. Here the CDR3 DNA reads TGTGCCAGCAGCCATAGCGGGGGGGCCCAAGATACGCAGTATTTT.

This clonotype has more than one count but fewer than ten. The rearrangement uses TRBV5-6 and TRBJ2-7; 9 bases are a match to TRBD1. Germline values: CDR1 SGHDT, CDR2 YYEEEE. V dropped 5 bases and J dropped 0; count of bases not matched to a gene: 6. The CDR3 loop spans 15 amino acids. The CDR3 reads CASRRQGGGSYEQYV. The CDR3 DNA sequence: TGTGCCAGCAGAAGACAGGGGGGAGGCTCCTACGAGCAGTACGTC.

V usage is TRBV7-2 and J usage is TRBJ2-7, with 7 bases fitting TRBD1. Germline trimming cut 4 bases from V and 7 bases from J; bases unmatched to any gene: 10. The CDR3 length is 14 residues. The germline gives CDR1 SGHTA, CDR2 FQGNSA. The CDR3, as DNA: TGTGCCAGCAGCTCGGGACAGACCGTTTCGGAGCAGTACTTC. Translating it yields CASSSGQTVSEQYF.

This clonotype has a handful of counts. V usage is TRBV4-3 and J usage is TRBJ2-4; D not certain. The germline CDR1 and CDR2 sequences are LGHNA and YSLEER. Trimming removed 0 bases from V and 0 bases from J, with 12 bases in between. There are 17 residues in the CDR3. The CDR3 region is CASSQEYIDLAKNIQYF. CDR3 nucleotide sequence: TGCGCCAGCAGCCAAGAGTATATAGATCTAGCCAAAAACATTCAGTACTTC.

A few counts support this clonotype. V usage is TRBV3-1 and J usage is TRBJ2-1; 15 bases map to TRBD2. V shed 3 bases and J 7 bases; nucleotides not matched to a gene: 7. CDR1 and CDR2 from the germline V gene are LGHDT and YNNKEL (reference sequence). CDR3 length equals 17 residues. The chain's CDR3 is CASSQGTGTSGGNEQFF. CDR3 in DNA: TGTGCCAGCAGCCAGGGAACCGGGACTAGCGGGGGGAATGAGCAGTTCTTC.

This clonotype came up a few times. The chain employs TRBV9 and TRBJ2-5; 8 bases are shared with TRBD1. After removal of 0 bases from V and 2 bases from J, the junction contained 3 bases not matched to a gene. Per germline, CDR1 SGDLS and CDR2 YYNGEE. This CDR3 spans 15 amino acids. The CDR3 loop is CASSVGGTGQETQYF. DNA for the CDR3: TGTGCCAGCAGCGTAGGTGGGACAGGACAAGAGACCCAGTACTTC.

J is TRBJ2-5 and V is TRBV5-4; a possible D gene is TRBD1 (5 bases). This CDR3 is 17 amino acids long. Trimming removed 0 bases at V and 3 bases at J, with 18 bases between. Looked up from germline, CDR1 is SGHNT and CDR2 is YYREEE (reference sequence). CDR3 loop: CASSLAYGQGREETQYF. The DNA of the CDR3 is TGTGCCAGCAGCTTGGCGTACGGGCAGGGCCGTGAAGAGACCCAGTACTTC.

The chain joins TRBV7-9 to TRBJ1-1; unclear D gene. V was shortened by 5 bases and J by 1 base, with 8 bases between the two germline ends. This CDR3 comprises 13 residues. In germline, CDR1 is SEHNR, CDR2 FQNEAQ (reference sequence). The CDR3 nucleotides read TGTGCCAGCAGCGCACACGGGAACACTGAAGCTTTCTTT. Translated: CASSAHGNTEAFF.

CDR3 region: CASTTSGGAGEQYV. Here the CDR3 DNA reads TGTGCCAGCACTACTTCCGGGGGGGCGGGGGAGCAGTACGTC. The chain uses TRBV28 and TRBJ2-7; 8 bases map to TRBD2. The CDR3 runs 14 residues. The trim removed 7 bases at V and 7 bases at J, leaving 12 bases unmatched. Germline V lookup: CDR1 MDHEN, CDR2 SYDVKM.

This clonotype showed up just a few times. The chain couples TRBV20-1 to TRBJ2-1; D is perhaps TRBD2 (5 bases). Germline V CDR1 and CDR2: DFQATT, SNEGSKA (reference sequence). V was cut by 1 base and J by 3 bases, with 10 bases left in between. The CDR3 runs to 14 residues. CDR3 sequence (DNA): TGCAGTGCTAGAGTTTGGACTCTCTACAATGAGCAGTTCTTC. Amino acids: CSARVWTLYNEQFF.

This clonotype has only a few counts. CDR3 sequence reads: CASSPDGRNEKLFF. The CDR3 nucleotides are TGTGCCAGCAGCCCGGACGGACGTAATGAAAAACTGTTTTTT. This sequence joins TRBV5-4 and TRBJ1-4; no clear D. Trimming pared 4 bases from V and 4 bases from J, leaving 11 bases between. The CDR3 length is 14 residues. CDR1 is SGHNT, CDR2 YYREEE, per germline (reference sequence).

There are a few counts of this clonotype. The gene calls are TRBV7-8 and TRBJ1-2; TRBD1 might be the D (6 bases). Germline-derived CDR1 and CDR2 are SGHVS and FQNEAQ. The CDR3 consists of 13 residues. V was cut by 5 bases and J by 5 bases, with 12 bases left in between. Written as DNA, the CDR3 is TGTGCCAGCAGCCCATGGACAGCTTATGGCTACACCTTC. It encodes CASSPWTAYGYTF.

V usage is TRBV5-1 and J usage is TRBJ2-7; 7 bases fit TRBD1. This CDR3 is 15 amino acids long. Unmatched junction bases numbered 6, after V lost 0 bases and J lost 3 bases. Germline CDR1 reads SGHRS; CDR2 reads YFSETQ. DNA for the CDR3: TGCGCCAGCAGCTTGGGCCTCTGGGACAGCTACGAGCAGTACTTC. Its protein product is CASSLGLWDSYEQYF.

The chain is built from TRBV6-5 and TRBJ2-7, with D perhaps matching TRBD2 (6 bases). The CDR3 extends over 15 amino acids. V was trimmed by 0 bases and J by 3 bases, leaving 12 bases between them. The germline V gene encodes CDR1 MNHEY and CDR2 SVGAGI. The DNA of the CDR3 is TGTGCCAGCAGTTACTCCGGGGGAGGAGTCTACGAGCAGTACTTC. This sequence encodes CASSYSGGGVYEQYF.

This clonotype has a handful of counts. The chain joins TRBV6-1 to TRBJ1-2; D remains unclear. The CDR3 runs 12 residues. Germline V gene data show CDR1 as MNHNS and CDR2 as SASEGT. Trimming removed 11 bases at V and 4 bases at J, with 14 bases between. In DNA form, the CDR3 reads TGTGCCGCGCAGTCCTATTTCTATGGCTACACCTTC. It encodes CAAQSYFYGYTF.

The chain links TRBV27 to TRBJ2-3; D gene uncertain. Trimming took 3 bases from V and 0 from J, leaving 7 bases between them. The CDR3 has 14 amino acids. Germline V gene sequence: CDR1 MNHEY, CDR2 SMNVEV (reference sequence). The CDR3 sequence is CASSLSDSTDTQYF. The CDR3 nucleotides are TGTGCCAGCAGTTTGTCAGATAGCACAGATACGCAGTATTTT.